This T cell receptor beta chain was found in a study of blood T cell repertoires in COVID-19. Overall study context: PBMCs, B-cell-depleted T cells, or T cells were the source of the cDNA or gDNA that made up the material.

Germline lookup yields CDR1 WSHSY and CDR2 SAAADI. This CDR3 comprises 15 residues. Trimming cost V 1 base and J 4 bases; bases outside gene matches: 4. Seattle patients were enrolled during active infection and followed longitudinally. Here immunoSEQ multiplex PCR was the method, and the copy in TCRdb shows in-frame clones only, minus some. Of 200,000 to 300,000 clones listed, 80% to 95% were seen once; the top ten hold 2.6%. This chain links TRBV10-2 with TRBJ2-7, with 10 bases fitting TRBD2. The sequence was obtained from a person aged 18 to 30 with COVID-19, enrolled during active disease. What was sequenced was peripheral blood. The CDR3 DNA reads TGCGCCAGCAGTGAGTTAAGACTAGCGGGTTACGAGCAGTACTTC. This encodes CASSELRLAGYEQYF.